These 18 T cell receptor beta chains share one sample of origin, sequenced in a study of regulatory dendritic cells for organ transplantation. Repertoires were generated with immunoSEQ multiplex PCR, while TCRdb's copy carries only in-frame clones and drops some. Here the sample spans about 38,000 clones, about 90% being singletons. The sequenced material came from naive CD8+ T cells from blood. Subset defined: CD45RA+ naive T cells. The receptor source for this set is a human donor in good health.

This chain links TRBV10-3 with TRBJ2-3; D gene ambiguous. Deletions cut 6 bases from V and 0 bases from J, with 13 bases between. The CDR3 runs 15 residues. Germline V CDR1 and CDR2: ENHRY, SYGVKD. CDR3 sequence: CAIRAEFPSTDTQYF. CDR3 sequence (DNA): TGTGCCATCAGAGCAGAGTTCCCTAGCACAGATACGCAGTATTTT.

V usage is TRBV29-1 and J usage is TRBJ2-7; D gene ambiguous. The V gene lost 5 bases and the J gene lost 2 bases, with 10 bases spanning the gap. This CDR3 is 12 amino acids long. Per germline, CDR1 SQVTM and CDR2 ANQGSEA. The CDR3, as DNA: TGCAGCGTTTTGGCGGCCGCCTACGAGCAGTACTTC. It codes for CSVLAAAYEQYF.

The CDR3 bases are TGTGCCAGCAGTTACTCAGGGGATACGCAGTATTTT. The encoded protein is CASSYSGDTQYF. The chain uses TRBV6-5 and TRBJ2-3; D is unclear. This CDR3 is built from 12 residues. The V gene's germline CDR1 is MNHEY and CDR2 SVGAGI. V dropped 0 bases and J dropped 6 bases, with 4 bases sitting between them.

This clone was observed a single time. This sequence joins TRBV13 and TRBJ1-6; tentatively, D is TRBD1 (6 bases). Trimming stripped 0 bases from V and 7 bases from J, with 16 bases between. The CDR3 has 17 amino acids. Germline V gives CDR1 PRHDT, CDR2 FYEKMQ (reference sequence). Here the CDR3 DNA reads TGTGCCAGCAGCTTAGGGTGGGAGAGGACAGAAAATTCACCCCTCCACTTT. Translation: CASSLGWERTENSPLHF.

The table lists this clone with a count of one. V gene TRBV5-1 combines with J gene TRBJ2-7; tentative D call: TRBD1 (6 bases). V was pared by 1 base and J by 5 bases, with 16 bases between. Germline V CDR1 and CDR2: SGHRS, YFSETQ. This CDR3 contains 15 residues. The CDR3 spells CASSLFTGSGDEQYF. CDR3 bases: TGCGCCAGCAGCTTGTTTACAGGGTCAGGCGACGAGCAGTACTTC.

The gene calls are TRBV5-8 and TRBJ2-1; 9 bases line up with TRBD2. The germline V gene has CDR1 SGHTS and CDR2 YDEGEE. V lost 3 bases, J lost 10 bases, and 14 bases stayed unmatched. This CDR3 contains 16 residues. DNA of the CDR3: TGTGCCAGCAGCTCACGAGCGGGAGGCGCCGTTTTGGAGCAGTTCTTC. Residues: CASSSRAGGAVLEQFF.

V usage is TRBV2 and J usage is TRBJ1-4; 9 bases are a match to TRBD1. The CDR3 runs to 15 residues. Germline CDR1 and CDR2: SNHLY and FYNNEI. V dropped 5 bases and J dropped 6; count of bases not matched to a gene: 7. CDR3 loop: CASSPFRDRDEKLFF. CDR3 bases: TGTGCCAGCAGTCCATTCCGGGACAGGGATGAAAAACTGTTTTTT.

This clone was counted a single time. CDR3 sequence reads: CASSQEAGDPFSYEQYF. CDR3 DNA sequence: TGCGCCAGCAGCCAAGAAGCAGGGGACCCCTTCTCCTACGAGCAGTACTTC. The J gene is TRBJ2-7, the V gene TRBV4-3; perhaps TRBD1 as D (6 bases). Germline CDR1 reads LGHNA; CDR2 reads YSLEER. CDR3 size: 17 residues. V dropped 0 bases and J dropped 0 bases, with 15 bases sitting between them.

This rearrangement joins TRBV19 to TRBJ1-2; a weak D match, TRBD1 (5 bases). The CDR3 is made up of 17 amino acids. CDR1 LNHDA and CDR2 SQIVND come from the germline V gene (reference sequence). Trimming took off 9 bases at V and 6 bases at J, with 29 bases between the two ends. As DNA, the CDR3 is TGTGCCAGCAGTTCGCAGCGCGACTTTGGACAAGATCATGGCTACACCTTC. Protein: CASSSQRDFGQDHGYTF.

CDR3 in amino acids: CSVGDKSTAYGYTF. The CDR3 bases are TGCAGCGTTGGTGACAAATCTACTGCCTATGGCTACACCTTC. This sequence joins TRBV29-1 and TRBJ1-2; no clear D. The germline CDR1 and CDR2 sequences are SQVTM and ANQGSEA. With 4 bases removed from V and 4 bases from J, the gap between germline ends came to 16 bases. This CDR3 is 14 amino acids long. The full variable domain, completed using reference TRBV29-1 and TRBJ1-2, is SAVISQKPSRDICQRGTSLTIQCQVDSQVTMMFWYRQQPGQSLTLIATANQGSEATYESGFVIDKFPISRPNLTFSTLTVSNMSPEDSSIYLCSVGDKSTAYGYTFGSGTRLTVV.

This chain connects TRBV9 to TRBJ2-7, with unresolved D. Trimming cost V 0 bases and J 1 base, with 8 bases left between them. The CDR3 sequence is 14 residues long. CDR1 and CDR2 from the germline V gene are SGDLS and YYNGEE. CDR3 region: CASSVDGGSYEQYF. The CDR3 region has the DNA TGTGCCAGCAGCGTAGATGGTGGGTCCTACGAGCAGTACTTC.

This rearrangement joins TRBV6-6 to TRBJ2-7, with D perhaps matching TRBD1 (6 bases). CDR3 size: 13 residues. Between the trimmed V and J ends, which lost 4 bases and 1 base, there was a span of 8 bases. The germline CDR1 and CDR2 sequences are MNHNY and SVGAGI (reference sequence). As DNA, the CDR3 is TGTGCCAGCAGTTGGGACACGTCCTACGAGCAGTACTTC. It specifies CASSWDTSYEQYF.

This clone was observed once. This sequence joins TRBV7-2 and TRBJ2-7; a possible D gene is TRBD2 (6 bases). The V end was cut by 5 bases, the J end by 2 bases, with 19 bases between. Germline CDR1 is SGHTA and CDR2 is FQGNSA. The CDR3 consists of 16 residues. The CDR3: CASSPATPWGAYEQYF. The CDR3 DNA follows: TGTGCCAGCAGCCCGGCAACGCCATGGGGGGCCTACGAGCAGTACTTC.

The DNA of the CDR3 is TGTGCGTCCCAGGCAGGGAATGAGCAGTTCTTC. It yields the protein CASQAGNEQFF. This chain connects TRBV9 to TRBJ2-1; maybe TRBD1 (5 bases). The CDR3 totals 11 residues. Germline CDR1 reads SGDLS; CDR2 reads YYNGEE.

V usage is TRBV7-2 and J usage is TRBJ2-2; D is perhaps TRBD2 (5 bases). Trimming removed 2 bases from V and 3 bases from J, with 10 bases in between. CDR1 and CDR2 (germline): SGHTA, FQGNSA. The CDR3 consists of 15 residues. This CDR3 is CASSLLGSHTGELFF. In nucleotides, the CDR3 is TGTGCCAGCAGCTTATTGGGGAGTCACACCGGGGAGCTGTTTTTT.

V is TRBV4-1 and J is TRBJ1-2, with D maybe TRBD1 (6 bases). The V end lost 0 bases, the J end lost 0 bases, and 8 bases lay between the germline ends. This CDR3 is built from 15 residues. Germline lookup yields CDR1 MGHRA and CDR2 YSYEKL. CDR3 nucleotide sequence: TGCGCCAGCAGCCAAGACGGGACAACTAACTATGGCTACACCTTC. Its protein product is CASSQDGTTNYGYTF.

V and J are TRBV4-3 and TRBJ2-1; perhaps TRBD2 as D (6 bases). The CDR3 sequence is 14 residues long. Germline loops: CDR1 LGHNA, CDR2 YSLEER. V was shortened by 9 bases and J by 4 bases, with 16 bases between the two germline ends. CDR3 DNA: TGCGCCAGTTCCCCATCGGGGGTGTACAATGAGCAGTTCTTC. This encodes CASSPSGVYNEQFF.

The V call is TRBV6-6, the J call TRBJ2-1; no firm D call. Trimming took off 0 bases at V and 9 bases at J, with 6 bases between the two ends. This CDR3 is built from 12 residues. Germline CDR1 and CDR2: MNHNY and SVGAGI (reference sequence). For the CDR3, the DNA is TGTGCCAGCAGTTACTCGCTGCTTGAGCAGTTCTTC. Translated: CASSYSLLEQFF.